The next 2 T cell receptor beta chains were all read from a single sample in a study of long-term antiretroviral therapy in people with HIV. Survey level was the resolution at which the v3.0 immunoSEQ assay ran. The table came from immunoSEQ multiplex PCR; TCRdb's copy has only in-frame clones and leaves some out. The data contain roughly 23,000 clones, around 84% of them seen just once; the ten biggest clones take up roughly 4.2%. The specimen was unsorted PBMCs, collected almost 6 years after starting antiretroviral therapy. These receptors came from a man aged 30 to 45 with HIV.

The chain carries TRBV5-4 and TRBJ2-2; possibly TRBD1 or TRBD2 for D (5 bases each). Germline V lookup: CDR1 SGHNT, CDR2 YYREEE (reference sequence). Between the trimmed V and J ends, which lost 2 bases and 4 bases, there was a span of 9 bases. The CDR3 is 14 amino acids. CDR3 protein: CASSLWGTTGELFF. Written as DNA, the CDR3 is TGTGCCAGCAGCTTATGGGGGACCACCGGGGAGCTGTTTTTT.

Here the CDR3 DNA reads TGTGCCAGCAGCGGGGACAGGGGGCGTGAAGCTTTCTTT. It codes for CASSGDRGREAFF. V is TRBV5-4 and J is TRBJ1-1, with TRBD1 identical over 12 bases. The J segment lost 7 bases and the V segment lost 4 bases, leaving 2 bases of the junction unmatched. There are 13 residues in the CDR3. The germline V gene has CDR1 SGHNT and CDR2 YYREEE (reference sequence).